The 24 T cell receptor beta chains presented below share a single source sample, sequenced in a study of tumor-infiltrating lymphocytes in primary liver carcinoma. Alongside blood RNA obtained from unsorted whole blood, germline DNA was also extracted. Total RNA (approximately 500 ng) served as template for TCR beta cDNA synthesis primed by a constant-region primer. Modified slightly, ARM-PCR produced TCR beta libraries over three nested multiplex PCR rounds. With TRBV1-TRBV30 forward primers and a C-beta reverse primer, the first two PCR rounds were run for about 10 cycles each. TCRdb recomputed calls from the multiplex PCR reads with MiXCR, one row per CDR3 protein. This table has hundreds of thousands of distinct CDR3 sequences, almost 60% appearing once. The sample was peripheral blood. The receptors stem from a woman under 40 with primary liver carcinoma and hepatitis B virus infection.

The V call is TRBV2, the J call TRBJ1-2; D is uncertain. The germline V and J ends were trimmed by 0 bases and 0 bases, with 14 bases remaining between them. This CDR3 is built from 17 residues. Germline assignment: CDR1 SNHLY and CDR2 FYNNEI. The CDR3 sequence: CASSEAPPSGANYGYTF. CDR3 sequence (DNA): TGTGCCAGCAGTGAAGCGCCCCCCTCGGGAGCTAACTATGGCTACACCTTC.

V and J are TRBV5-1 and TRBJ2-2, with D perhaps matching TRBD2 (6 bases). The V end lost 3 bases, the J end lost 1 base, and 10 bases lay between the germline ends. The length of the CDR3 is 15 residues. The germline gives CDR1 SGHRS, CDR2 YFSETQ. The CDR3 DNA is TGCGCCAGCAGCTCCGGGACTGGGAACACCGGGGAGCTGTTTTTT. Its translation: CASSSGTGNTGELFF.

This clonotype was detected only a few times. The gene calls are TRBV28 and TRBJ2-2, with a possible D match to TRBD2 (5 bases). The V gene's germline CDR1 is MDHEN and CDR2 SYDVKM. The CDR3 covers 16 residues. Trimming pared 5 bases from V and 6 bases from J, leaving 19 bases between. The CDR3 region has the DNA TGTGCCAGCAGTCCCCCTGGGTCCGGGGTAGCCGGGGAGCTGTTTTTT. This sequence encodes CASSPPGSGVAGELFF. The whole variable domain, filled in from reference TRBV28 and TRBJ2-2, reads DVKVTQSSRYLVKRTGEKVFLECVQDMDHENMFWYRQDPGLGLRLIYFSYDVKMKEKGDIPEGYSVSREKKERFSLILESASTNQTSMYLCASSPPGSGVAGELFFGEGSRLTVL.

The chain links TRBV7-8 to TRBJ2-5, with D perhaps TRBD2 (6 bases). The germline CDR1 and CDR2 sequences are SGHVS and FQNEAQ. Trimming took off 0 bases at V and 7 bases at J, with 12 bases between the two ends. CDR3 size: 14 residues. CDR3 coding DNA: TGTGCCAGCAGCTTAGCGGCTAGCGAGGGGACCCAGTACTTC. This sequence encodes CASSLAASEGTQYF.

This clonotype was counted a few times. V usage is TRBV6-2 or TRBV6-3 and J usage is TRBJ1-4; possibly TRBD1 for D (5 bases). The CDR3 loop spans 20 amino acids. Trimming pared 2 bases from V and 4 bases from J, leaving 26 bases between. The germline gives CDR1 MNHEY, CDR2 SVGEGT. CDR3 in amino acids: CASSYAPPGRVPLDNEKLFF. CDR3 bases: TGTGCCAGCAGTTACGCCCCCCCGGGCAGGGTGCCGCTTGATAATGAAAAACTGTTTTTT.

On this clonotype itself: A junction boundary mismatches the germline segment, possibly from a read error. The V call is TRBV12-3 or TRBV12-4, the J call TRBJ1-1; TRBD1 matches 7 bases. This CDR3 region has 14 residues. The CDR3 DNA reads TGTGCCAGCAGTTTTGGACAGGAGAACACTGCAGCTTTCTTT. As protein: CASSFGQENTAAFF.

As regards this clonotype: Without the conserved terminal phenylalanine or tryptophan, this CDR3 likely stems from a read error. The chain combines TRBV11-2 with TRBJ1-1; D is perhaps TRBD1 (6 bases). CDR1 SGHAT and CDR2 FQNNGV come from the germline V gene. The CDR3 is made up of 14 amino acids. CDR3 sequence (DNA): TGTGTCAGCAGCCCAGAACAGGGTTGGACTGAAGCTTTCCTT. Protein sequence: CVSSPEQGWTEAFL.

Comment on this clonotype: A read error may be the cause here, since a much bigger clone is one base away. The chain links TRBV6-5 to TRBJ2-2; D ambiguous. CDR3 length: 13 amino acids. V was clipped by 11 bases and J by 3 bases, with 13 bases between them. Germline CDR1 and CDR2: MNHEY and SVGAGI. DNA of the CDR3: TGTGCCGCCGGCCTGTGGGACACCGGGGAGCTGTTTTTT. Its protein is CAAGLWDTGELFF.

This clonotype was observed a handful of times. The chain has TRBV13 and TRBJ2-2; D may be TRBD2 (6 bases). The CDR3 runs to 15 residues. V gave up 5 bases and J gave up 6 bases, with 16 bases separating them. CDR1 PRHDT and CDR2 FYEKMQ come from the germline V gene (reference sequence). Here the CDR3 DNA reads TGTGCCAGCAGCGGCGGAGGGGCGGTCTCCGGGGAGCTGTTTTTT. Its translation: CASSGGGAVSGELFF.

This clonotype has just one count. A read error may account for a junction end that differs from germline. The chain is built from TRBV12-3 or TRBV12-4 and TRBJ2-7; 14 nucleotides match TRBD2. This CDR3 has 15 residues. CDR3 amino acids: CAGSRTSGRQCEQYF. CDR3 bases: TGTGCCGGCAGTCGGACTAGCGGGAGGCAGTGTGAGCAGTACTTC.

This clonotype has a count of ten or more. J is TRBJ2-7 and V is TRBV12-3 or TRBV12-4; D remains ambiguous. The CDR3 covers 13 residues. The germline V and J ends were trimmed by 2 bases and 3 bases, with 8 bases remaining between them. The CDR3 sequence is CASSLPHSYEQYF. The CDR3 nucleotides read TGTGCCAGCAGTTTACCTCACAGCTACGAGCAGTACTTC.

This clonotype has a count of ten or more. The CDR3 loop reads CASSQEFGGAFSPLHF. CDR3 coding DNA: TGCGCCAGCAGCCAAGAATTTGGTGGAGCGTTTTCACCCCTCCACTTT. The J gene is TRBJ1-6, the V gene TRBV4-3; D unclear. The length of the CDR3 is 16 residues. The germline V gene encodes CDR1 LGHNA and CDR2 YSLEER. Trimming took off 0 bases at V and 9 bases at J, with 15 bases between the two ends.

Only one count was recorded for this clonotype. The junction departs from the called germline gene at one end, perhaps through a read error. In DNA, the CDR3 is TGCGTCAGCAGCCAAGATGCGGGAAGCGCCTGCAATGAGCAGTTCTTC. Encoded protein: CVSSQDAGSACNEQFF. The J gene is TRBJ2-1, the V gene TRBV4-3; the D gene is possibly TRBD2 (6 bases). Germline lookup yields CDR1 LGHNA and CDR2 YSLEER. CDR3 length equals 16 residues.

As to this clonotype: This may be a read error, as it is one base from a much larger clone. The J gene is TRBJ2-3, the V gene TRBV6-2 or TRBV6-3, with TRBD2 matching over 8 bases. Germline lookup yields CDR1 MNHEY and CDR2 SVGEGT. V lost 6 bases and J lost 5; bases outside the gene matches: 10. The CDR3 spans 15 residues. The CDR3 here is CASSRTGTRVDTQYF. CDR3 nucleotide sequence: TGTGCCAGCAGCCGGACCGGGACTAGAGTAGATACGCAGTATTTT.

This clonotype was seen once. At one of its ends the junction is not consistent with the germline gene, which may arise from a read error. The CDR3 is CASSTRLVGFAYEQYF. In DNA form, the CDR3 reads TGTGCAAGCAGCACCCGACTAGTGGGATTTGCCTATGAGCAGTACTTC. The rearrangement joins TRBV11-3 to TRBJ2-7; possible D gene TRBD2, 6 bases. The CDR3 loop spans 16 amino acids. Per germline, CDR1 SGHNT and CDR2 YENEEA.

To note about this clonotype: As the CDR3 is not closed by the conserved phenylalanine or tryptophan, this likely results from a read error. V gene TRBV11-2 combines with J gene TRBJ2-1; the D is unclear. The CDR3 length is 15 residues. The germline CDR1 and CDR2 sequences are SGHAT and FQNNGV. V was pared by 0 bases and J by 4 bases, with 10 bases between. This chain's CDR3 is CASSLDPMEYNEQFS. Here the CDR3 DNA reads TGTGCCAGCAGCTTAGATCCGATGGAATACAATGAGCAGTTCTCC.

This clonotype was recorded many times. V is TRBV12-3 or TRBV12-4 and J is TRBJ2-5, with D hard to call. The ends were cut back, 2 bases at V and 4 bases at J, with 8 bases in the middle. This CDR3 is built from 13 residues. The CDR3 region is CASSLRRTETQYF. CDR3 nucleotide sequence: TGTGCCAGCAGTTTACGGCGTACAGAGACCCAGTACTTC.

V and J are TRBV12-3 or TRBV12-4 and TRBJ1-1, with D possibly being TRBD1 (6 bases). V dropped 2 bases and J dropped 7 bases, with 14 bases sitting between them. CDR3 size: 14 residues. Here the CDR3 reads CASSLRGRDIEAFF. Written as DNA, the CDR3 is TGTGCCAGCAGTTTAAGGGGCCGGGACATTGAAGCTTTCTTT.

Worth noting for this clonotype: A read error may explain this, as a much larger clone is one base away. V usage is TRBV12-3 or TRBV12-4 and J usage is TRBJ2-7; 11 bases are a match to TRBD2. This CDR3 is 15 amino acids long. CDR3 nucleotide sequence: TGTGTCAGCAGTCTAGCGGGAGGCCCTACCTACGAGCAGTACTTC. It encodes CVSSLAGGPTYEQYF.

This clonotype has only a few counts. No conserved phenylalanine or tryptophan ends this CDR3, so it is likely a read error. The DNA is omitted, as the CDR3 cannot be located on it reliably, and the CDR3 follows TCRdb's listing. The gene calls are TRBV11-2 and TRBJ2-3; the D call TRBD2 from the table was never checked on the DNA. The CDR3 spans 15 amino acids, including both terminal residues. Per the germline V gene, CDR1 is SGHAT and CDR2 is FQNNGV. This CDR3 reads CASSLGGRGEDTQCS.

The table lists this clonotype with many counts. The chain uses TRBV6-1 and TRBJ1-2, with D maybe TRBD1 (5 bases). The CDR3 is 13 amino acids. Trimming took off 2 bases at V and 7 bases at J, with 11 bases between the two ends. Per germline, CDR1 MNHNS and CDR2 SASEGT. Here the CDR3 reads CASSEPGGFGYTF. CDR3 coding DNA: TGTGCCAGCAGTGAACCCGGGGGGTTTGGCTACACCTTC.

In this sample, this clonotype turned up a few times. V is TRBV10-3 and J is TRBJ2-3, with TRBD1 as a possible D gene (5 bases). CDR1 and CDR2 from the germline V gene are ENHRY and SYGVKD. CDR3 length: 15 amino acids. Trimming removed 3 bases at V and 1 base at J, with 11 bases between. CDR3 residues: CAISERGAGTDTQYF. DNA of the CDR3: TGTGCCATCAGTGAAAGGGGCGCCGGCACAGATACGCAGTATTTT.

The genes are TRBV6-5 and TRBJ2-7; 10 bases line up with TRBD2. This CDR3 is built from 14 residues. The J segment lost 5 bases and the V segment lost 6 bases, leaving 7 bases of the junction unmatched. Germline V gene sequence: CDR1 MNHEY, CDR2 SVGAGI. CDR3 bases: TGTGCCAGCAGCAAGCGGGAGGGTCCCCACGAGCAGTACTTC. It yields the protein CASSKREGPHEQYF.

The chain has TRBV11-2 and TRBJ2-7, with 9 bases identical to TRBD2. J gave up 5 bases and V 8 bases, and 13 bases lay outside the gene matches. This CDR3 is 15 amino acids long. Germline V gene data show CDR1 as SGHAT and CDR2 as FQNNGV. CDR3 loop: CASGPISGRVNEQYF. CDR3 nucleotide sequence: TGTGCCAGCGGCCCGATTAGCGGGAGAGTAAACGAGCAGTACTTC. Full variable domain (rest looked up from reference TRBV11-2 and TRBJ2-7): EAGVAQSPRYKIIEKRQSVAFWCNPISGHATLYWYQQILGQGPKLLIQFQNNGVVDDSQLPKDRFSAERLKGVDSTLKIQPAKLEDSAVYLCASGPISGRVNEQYFGPGTRLTVT.